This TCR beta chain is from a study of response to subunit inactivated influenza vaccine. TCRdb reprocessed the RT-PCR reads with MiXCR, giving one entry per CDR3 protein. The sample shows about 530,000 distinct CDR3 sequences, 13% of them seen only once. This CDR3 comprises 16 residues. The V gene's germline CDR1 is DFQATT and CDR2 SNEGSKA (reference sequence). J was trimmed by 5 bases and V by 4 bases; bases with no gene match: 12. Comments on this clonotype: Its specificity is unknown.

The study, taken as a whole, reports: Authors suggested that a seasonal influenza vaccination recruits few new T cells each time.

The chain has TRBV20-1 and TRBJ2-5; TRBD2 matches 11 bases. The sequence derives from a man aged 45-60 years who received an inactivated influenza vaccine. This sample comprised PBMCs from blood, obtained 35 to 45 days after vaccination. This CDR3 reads CSANPTSGRLWETQYF. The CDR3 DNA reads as TGCAGTGCTAATCCTACTAGCGGGAGATTGTGGGAGACCCAGTACTTC.